This T cell receptor (beta chain) derives from a study of shared clonotypes between healthy human individuals. Study-wide context: Ranging from 18 to 49 in age, donors were two women and a few men. General study points: Tissues were not sampled, only blood, and their repertoires likely differ. Sharing across a handful of donors was seen in around 5% of naive CD4 clonotypes. Sequencing depth was expected to influence donor clonotype sharing.

Sequenced by immunoSEQ multiplex PCR; TCRdb stores in-frame clones only, minus some. The data contain about 2.1 million clones, just under 95% of them singletons. Remarks on this clone: Its specificity is unknown.

CD45RO-negative, CCR7-positively selected cells formed the naive CD8 fraction, excluding terminally differentiated effector memory CD45RA+ cells. The germline V gene encodes CDR1 SGHDT and CDR2 YYEEEE. The CDR3 contains 17 residues. The junction had 11 bases not matched to a gene; V was cut back by 1 base and J by 5 bases. The clonotype originates from a man between 18 and 29 years old in good health. Some clones in this sample may be carry-over from other donors' samples. The source material was naive CD8+ T cells from PBMCs. The V gene is TRBV5-6, the J gene TRBJ2-1; TRBD1 matches at 8 bases. CDR3 residues: CASSLPQTGVVDNEQFF. For the CDR3, the DNA is TGTGCCAGCAGCTTGCCCCAGACAGGGGTCGTTGACAATGAGCAGTTCTTC.